This TCR beta chain stems from a study of quantifying T cell responses using KT2 cells. Across the whole study: cDNA was made from DNase-treated RNA using alpha and beta constant primers.

The germline gives CDR1 MNHEY, CDR2 SMNVEV (reference sequence). The length of the CDR3 is 16 residues. V gave up 8 bases and J gave up 7 bases; unmatched junction bases: 11. An oligo carrying a UMI was ligated to the cDNA 3' end. An equimolar mix of RC1.1 and RC1.2 primed the beta chain across TRBC1 and TRBC2. Each CDR3 protein gets one entry after TCRdb re-called the UMI-ligation and nested PCR reads with MiXCR. The table lists about 32,000 distinct CDR3 sequences, 7.3% of them singletons. The V and J genes are TRBV27 and TRBJ2-2; 12 bases are shared with TRBD1. Sequencing was carried out using PBMCs spiked with cells of the T cell clone KT2. The TCR originated in a human donor. The CDR3 protein is CASCPGTGGASGELFF. DNA for the CDR3: TGTGCCAGCTGCCCCGGGACAGGGGGCGCAAGCGGGGAGCTGTTTTTT.